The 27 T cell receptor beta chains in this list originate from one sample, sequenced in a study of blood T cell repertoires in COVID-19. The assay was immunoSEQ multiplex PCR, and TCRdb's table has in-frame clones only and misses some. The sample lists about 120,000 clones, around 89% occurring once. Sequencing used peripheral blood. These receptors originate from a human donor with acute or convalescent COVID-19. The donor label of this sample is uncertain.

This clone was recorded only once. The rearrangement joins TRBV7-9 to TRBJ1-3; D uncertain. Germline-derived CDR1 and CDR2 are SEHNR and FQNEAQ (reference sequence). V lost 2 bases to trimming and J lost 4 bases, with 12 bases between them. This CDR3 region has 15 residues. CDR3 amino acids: CASSLRLPGGNTIYF. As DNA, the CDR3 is TGTGCCAGCAGCTTACGGCTACCGGGGGGAAACACCATATATTTT.

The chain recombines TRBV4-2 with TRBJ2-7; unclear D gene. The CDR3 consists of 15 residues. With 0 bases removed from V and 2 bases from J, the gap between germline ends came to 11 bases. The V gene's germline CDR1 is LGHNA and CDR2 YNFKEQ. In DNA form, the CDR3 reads TGTGCCAGCAGCCAAGATGTTTCCAGTGCCTACGAGCAGTACTTC. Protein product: CASSQDVSSAYEQYF.

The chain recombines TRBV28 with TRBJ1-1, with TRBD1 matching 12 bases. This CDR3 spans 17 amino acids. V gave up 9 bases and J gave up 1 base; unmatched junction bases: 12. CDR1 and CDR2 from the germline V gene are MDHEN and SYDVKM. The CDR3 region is CASRSLRDRGPNTEAFF. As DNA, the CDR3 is TGTGCCAGTAGGAGCCTTAGGGACAGGGGGCCGAACACTGAAGCTTTCTTT.

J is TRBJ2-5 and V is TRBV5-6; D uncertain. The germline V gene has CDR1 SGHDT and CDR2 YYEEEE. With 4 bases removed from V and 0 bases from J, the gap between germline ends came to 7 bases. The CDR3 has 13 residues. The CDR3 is CASSHRDQETQYF. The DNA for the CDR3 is TGTGCCAGCAGCCACCGGGACCAAGAGACCCAGTACTTC. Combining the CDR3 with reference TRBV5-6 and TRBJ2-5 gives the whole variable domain DAGVTQSPTHLIKTRGQQVTLRCSPKSGHDTVSWYQQALGQGPQFIFQYYEEEERQRGNFPDRFSGHQFPNYSSELNVNALLLGDSALYLCASSHRDQETQYFGPGTRLLVL.

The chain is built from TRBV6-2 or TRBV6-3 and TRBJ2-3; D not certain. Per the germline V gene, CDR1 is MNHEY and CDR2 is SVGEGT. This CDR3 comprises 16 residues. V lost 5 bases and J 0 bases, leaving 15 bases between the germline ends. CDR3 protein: CASSVQAGSSTDTQYF. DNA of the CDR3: TGTGCCAGCAGTGTACAAGCAGGTTCTAGCACAGATACGCAGTATTTT.

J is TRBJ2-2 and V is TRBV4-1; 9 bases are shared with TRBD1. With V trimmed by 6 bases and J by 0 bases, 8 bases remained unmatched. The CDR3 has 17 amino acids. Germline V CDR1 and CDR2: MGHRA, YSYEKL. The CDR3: CASRKGQGYANTGELFF. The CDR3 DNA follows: TGCGCCAGCAGAAAAGGACAGGGGTATGCGAACACCGGGGAGCTGTTTTTT.

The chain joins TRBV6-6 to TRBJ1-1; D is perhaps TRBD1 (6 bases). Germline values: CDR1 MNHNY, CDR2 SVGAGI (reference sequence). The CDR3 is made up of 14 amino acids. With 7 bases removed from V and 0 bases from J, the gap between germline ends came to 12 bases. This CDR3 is CASTGTQMNTEAFF. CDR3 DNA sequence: TGTGCCAGCACAGGGACACAGATGAACACTGAAGCTTTCTTT.

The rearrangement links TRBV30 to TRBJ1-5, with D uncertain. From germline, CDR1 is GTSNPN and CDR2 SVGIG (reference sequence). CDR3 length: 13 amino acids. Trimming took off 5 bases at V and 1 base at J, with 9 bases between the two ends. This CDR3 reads CAWSDGSNQPQHF. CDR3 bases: TGTGCCTGGTCCGACGGGAGCAATCAGCCCCAGCATTTT. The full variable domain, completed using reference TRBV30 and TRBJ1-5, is SQTIHQWPATLVQPVGSPLSLECTVEGTSNPNLYWYRQAAGRGLQLLFYSVGIGQISSEVPQNLSASRPQDRQFILSSKKLLLSDSGFYLCAWSDGSNQPQHFGDGTRLSIL.

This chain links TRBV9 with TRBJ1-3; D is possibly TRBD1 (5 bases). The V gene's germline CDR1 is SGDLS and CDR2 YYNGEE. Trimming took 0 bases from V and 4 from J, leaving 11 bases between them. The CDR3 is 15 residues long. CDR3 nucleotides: TGTGCCAGCAGCGTAGGCAGGGTGAGCGGAAACACCATATATTTT. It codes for CASSVGRVSGNTIYF.

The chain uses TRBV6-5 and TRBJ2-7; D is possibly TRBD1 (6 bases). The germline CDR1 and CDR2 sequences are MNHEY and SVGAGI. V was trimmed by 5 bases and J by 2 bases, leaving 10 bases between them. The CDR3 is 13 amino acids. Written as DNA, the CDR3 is TGTGCCAGCAGTCAGGGGCCAGCCTACGAGCAGTACTTC. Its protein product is CASSQGPAYEQYF.

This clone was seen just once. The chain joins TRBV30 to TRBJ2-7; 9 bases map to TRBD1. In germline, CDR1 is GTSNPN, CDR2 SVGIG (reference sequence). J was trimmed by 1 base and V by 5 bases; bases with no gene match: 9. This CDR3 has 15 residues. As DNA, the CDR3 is TGTGCCTGGGAGCTCGGACAGGGGCTATCCTACGAGCAGTACTTC. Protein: CAWELGQGLSYEQYF.

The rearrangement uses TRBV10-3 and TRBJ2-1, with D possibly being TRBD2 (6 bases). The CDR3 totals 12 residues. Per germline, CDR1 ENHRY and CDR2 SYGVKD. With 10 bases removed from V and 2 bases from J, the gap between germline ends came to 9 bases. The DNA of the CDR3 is TGTGCCACTGGGACTCCCTACAATGAGCAGTTCTTC. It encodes CATGTPYNEQFF.

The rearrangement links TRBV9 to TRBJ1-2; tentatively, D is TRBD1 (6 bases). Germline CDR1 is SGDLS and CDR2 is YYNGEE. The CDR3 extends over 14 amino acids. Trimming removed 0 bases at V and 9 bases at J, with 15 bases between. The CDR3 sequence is CASSVASPGGRYTF. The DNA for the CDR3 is TGTGCCAGCAGCGTAGCGAGCCCCGGGGGGCGCTACACCTTC.

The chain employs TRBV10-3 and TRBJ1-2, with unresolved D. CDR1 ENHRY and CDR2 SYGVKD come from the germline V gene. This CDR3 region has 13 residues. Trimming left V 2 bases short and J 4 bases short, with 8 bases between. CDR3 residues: CAISENPSYGYTF. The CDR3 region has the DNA TGTGCCATCAGTGAGAACCCCAGCTATGGCTACACCTTC.

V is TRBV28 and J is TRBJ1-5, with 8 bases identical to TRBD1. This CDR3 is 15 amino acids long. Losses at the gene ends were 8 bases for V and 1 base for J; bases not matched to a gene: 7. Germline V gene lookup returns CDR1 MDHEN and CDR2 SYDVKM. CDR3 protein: CASHADRVSNQPQHF. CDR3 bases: TGTGCCAGCCACGCGGACAGGGTAAGCAATCAGCCCCAGCATTTT. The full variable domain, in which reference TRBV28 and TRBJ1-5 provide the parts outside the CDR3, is DVKVTQSSRYLVKRTGEKVFLECVQDMDHENMFWYRQDPGLGLRLIYFSYDVKMKEKGDIPEGYSVSREKKERFSLILESASTNQTSMYLCASHADRVSNQPQHFGDGTRLSIL.

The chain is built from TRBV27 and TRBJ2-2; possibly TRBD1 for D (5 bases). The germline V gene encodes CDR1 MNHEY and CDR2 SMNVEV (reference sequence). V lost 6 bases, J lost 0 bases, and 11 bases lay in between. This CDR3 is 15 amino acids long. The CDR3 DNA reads TGTGCCAGCAGCCTAGGGGTAGCGAACACCGGGGAGCTGTTTTTT. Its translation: CASSLGVANTGELFF.

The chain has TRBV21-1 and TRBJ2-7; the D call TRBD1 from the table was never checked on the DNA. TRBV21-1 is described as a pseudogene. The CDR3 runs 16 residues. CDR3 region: CASSTADRGRAYEQYF. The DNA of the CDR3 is TGTGCCAGCAGCACTGCGGACAGGGGCCGAGCCTACGAGCAGTACTTC.

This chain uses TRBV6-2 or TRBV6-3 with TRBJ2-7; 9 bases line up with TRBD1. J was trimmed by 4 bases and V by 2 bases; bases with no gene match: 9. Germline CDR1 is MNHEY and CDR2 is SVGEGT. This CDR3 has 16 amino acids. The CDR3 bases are TGTGCCAGCAGTTACAAGCCCCGGGACAGGGTTTACGAGCAGTACTTC. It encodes CASSYKPRDRVYEQYF.

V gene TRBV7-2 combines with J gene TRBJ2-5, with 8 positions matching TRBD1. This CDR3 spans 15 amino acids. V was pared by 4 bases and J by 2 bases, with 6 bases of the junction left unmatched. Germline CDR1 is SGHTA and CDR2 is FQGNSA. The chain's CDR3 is CASSYLGTGQETQYF. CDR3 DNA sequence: TGTGCCAGCAGCTACTTGGGGACAGGACAAGAGACCCAGTACTTC.

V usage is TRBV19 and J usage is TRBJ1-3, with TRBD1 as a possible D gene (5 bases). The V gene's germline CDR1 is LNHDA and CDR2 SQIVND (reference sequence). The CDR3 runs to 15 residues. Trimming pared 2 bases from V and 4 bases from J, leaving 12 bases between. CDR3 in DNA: TGTGCCAGTAGTATATCCAGGGCGTCCGGAAACACCATATATTTT. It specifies CASSISRASGNTIYF. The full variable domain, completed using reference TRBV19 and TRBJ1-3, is DGGITQSPKYLFRKEGQNVTLSCEQNLNHDAMYWYRQDPGQGLRLIYYSQIVNDFQKGDIAEGYSVSREKKESFPLTVTSAQKNPTAFYLCASSISRASGNTIYFGEGSWLTVV.

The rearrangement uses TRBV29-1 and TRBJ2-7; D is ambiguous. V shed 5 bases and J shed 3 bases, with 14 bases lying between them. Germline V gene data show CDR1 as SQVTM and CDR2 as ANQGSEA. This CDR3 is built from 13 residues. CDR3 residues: CSVRKTLFYEQYF. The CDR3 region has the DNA TGCAGCGTTCGGAAGACACTTTTCTACGAGCAGTACTTC.

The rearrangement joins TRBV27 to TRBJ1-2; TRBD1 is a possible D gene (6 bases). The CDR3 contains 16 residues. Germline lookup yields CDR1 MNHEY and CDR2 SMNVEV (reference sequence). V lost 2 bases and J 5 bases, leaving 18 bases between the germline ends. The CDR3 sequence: CASSLVGADGGYGYTF. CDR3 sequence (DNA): TGTGCCAGCAGTTTAGTGGGGGCAGACGGCGGATATGGCTACACCTTC.

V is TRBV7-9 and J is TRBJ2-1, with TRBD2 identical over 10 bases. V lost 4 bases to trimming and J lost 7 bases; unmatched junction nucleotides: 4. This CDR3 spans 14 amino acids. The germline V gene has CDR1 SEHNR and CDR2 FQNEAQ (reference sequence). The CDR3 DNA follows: TGTGCCAGCAGCTGGACTAGCGGAGCAAATGAGCAGTTCTTC. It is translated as CASSWTSGANEQFF.

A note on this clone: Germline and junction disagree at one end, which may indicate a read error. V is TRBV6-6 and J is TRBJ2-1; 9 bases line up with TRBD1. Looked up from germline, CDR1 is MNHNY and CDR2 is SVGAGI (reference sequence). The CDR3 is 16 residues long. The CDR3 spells CASRYYRDREFNEQFF. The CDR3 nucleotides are TGTGCCAGCAGGTACTACCGGGACAGGGAATTCAATGAGCAGTTCTTC.

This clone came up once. Here the CDR3 reads CASSLQGSKNIQYF. Here the CDR3 DNA reads TGTGCCAGCAGCCTACAGGGATCCAAAAACATTCAGTACTTC. The chain joins TRBV3-1 (or the pseudogene TRBV3-2) to TRBJ2-4, with D possibly TRBD1 on 6 matching bases. Germline CDR1 is LGHDT and CDR2 is YNNKEL (reference sequence). This CDR3 spans 14 amino acids. Trimming removed 4 bases at V and 2 bases at J, with 9 bases between.

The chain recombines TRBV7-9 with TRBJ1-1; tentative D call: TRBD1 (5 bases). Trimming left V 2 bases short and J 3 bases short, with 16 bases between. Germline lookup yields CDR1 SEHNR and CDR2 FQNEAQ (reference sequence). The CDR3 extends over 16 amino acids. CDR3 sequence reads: CASSLFSGKGDTEAFF. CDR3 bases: TGTGCCAGCAGCTTATTCTCAGGAAAAGGGGACACTGAAGCTTTCTTT.

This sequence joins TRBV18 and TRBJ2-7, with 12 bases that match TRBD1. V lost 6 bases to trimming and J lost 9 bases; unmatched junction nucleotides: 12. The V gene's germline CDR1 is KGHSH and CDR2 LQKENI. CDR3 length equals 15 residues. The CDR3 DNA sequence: TGTGCCAGCTCGATCGGGGACAGGGGGCGCGGTATGCAGTACTTC. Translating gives CASSIGDRGRGMQYF.